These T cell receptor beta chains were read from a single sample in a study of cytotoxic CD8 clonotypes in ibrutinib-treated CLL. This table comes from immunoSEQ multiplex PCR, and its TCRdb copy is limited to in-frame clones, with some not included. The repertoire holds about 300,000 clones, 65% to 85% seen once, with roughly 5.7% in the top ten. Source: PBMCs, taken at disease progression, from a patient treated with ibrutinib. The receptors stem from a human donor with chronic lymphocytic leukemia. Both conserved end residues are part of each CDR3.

CASSETGVYTF	TRBJ1-2	TRBV2
CSAKGQGIAGEQYF	TRBJ2-7	TRBV29-1
CASSQDSGTAGGYNEQFF	TRBJ2-1	TRBV4-3
CASSLVLGGPGTEQFF	TRBJ2-1	TRBV11-3
CASSLERGPSYEQYF	TRBJ2-7	TRBV7-8
CASSLERSLVSASYEQYF	TRBJ2-7	TRBV11-2
CASSQDWRAHEQYF	TRBJ2-7	TRBV4-3
CASSSGLAGGPVTDTQYF	TRBJ2-3	TRBV5-4
CASSLLHGDRNEKLFF	TRBJ1-4	TRBV11-2
CASSYEGIQETQYF	TRBJ2-5	TRBV6-5
CAISEPPHREQYF	TRBJ2-7	TRBV10-3
CASSWGNRGAYEQYF	TRBJ2-7	TRBV6-5
CASSPTGELFF	TRBJ2-2	TRBV7-8
CASSPPGSSGANVLTF	TRBJ2-6	TRBV5-4
CASSFVLDRGNTEAFF	TRBJ1-1	TRBV7-2
CASSETVSYNEQFF	TRBJ2-1	TRBV2
CATSRDYPGAADTQYF	TRBJ2-3	TRBV15
CASTTLGTSESTSTDTQYF	TRBJ2-3	TRBV12-5
CASSQVDGSYEQYF	.	TRBV4-1
CASSVRASDLFYNSPLHF	TRBJ1-6	TRBV9
CASSLAVWTVSGTHGYTF	TRBJ1-2	TRBV5-1
CASSLPTGGSGELFF	TRBJ2-2	TRBV5-6
CASSSGTGEGQPQHF	TRBJ1-5	TRBV7-8
CASTQGPEAFF	TRBJ1-1	TRBV25-1
CASSVVPGPDTEAFF	TRBJ1-1	TRBV9
CAILAGNTEAFF	TRBJ1-1	TRBV28
CASSLGLGGQYF	TRBJ2-7	TRBV28
CASSLGALRREETQYF	TRBJ2-5	TRBV7-8
CASSELKGTYGYTF	TRBJ1-2	TRBV2
CASSRTGAYGYTF	TRBJ1-2	TRBV9
CASSVGWAADTQYF	TRBJ2-3	TRBV9
CASSLAENPSNTEAFF	TRBJ1-1	TRBV5-1
CAISPGTGPQHF	TRBJ1-5	TRBV10-3
CASSLWGAGGRTNEKLFF	TRBJ1-4	TRBV5-1
CASSFEPGGPGETQYF	TRBJ2-5	TRBV12-1
CSVLAGGGETQYF	TRBJ2-5	TRBV29-1
CASSVGQGRPITGELFF	TRBJ2-2	TRBV9
CASSVLEAVNTEAFF	TRBJ1-1	TRBV9
CASSQREEGDEQYF	TRBJ2-7	TRBV21-1
CASSISQGNTEAFF	TRBJ1-1	TRBV10-1
CASSPRGAVEQFF	TRBJ2-1	TRBV5-4
CASRVSGGGDEQFF	TRBJ2-1	TRBV14
CASSQEFLWTVSNQPQHF	TRBJ1-5	TRBV4-1
CASSPGQNNEAFF	TRBJ1-1	TRBV18
CASSLDSSYEQYF	TRBJ2-7	TRBV11-2
CATSRDFGDYEQYF	TRBJ2-7	TRBV15
CASRYEDRLNQPQHF	TRBJ1-5	TRBV6-6
CASSYRDRGTEAFF	TRBJ1-1	TRBV6-6
CASSDRGLAGAGELFF	TRBJ2-2	TRBV6-1
CASSYAGGGYTF	TRBJ1-2	TRBV7-2
CASSRDRGAVYSNQPQHF	TRBJ1-5	TRBV5-6